This T cell receptor (beta chain) was recorded in a study of blood T cell repertoires in COVID-19. Study-level information: Samples came from the United States, Italy and Spain, spanning acute and convalescent COVID-19.

Trimming cost V 0 bases and J 4 bases, with 13 bases left between them. Germline CDR1 reads MNHNY; CDR2 reads SVGAGI (reference sequence). The CDR3 loop spans 16 amino acids. The data were produced by immunoSEQ multiplex PCR, yet TCRdb's version contains in-frame clones alone and is incomplete. Of 180,000 or so clones listed, roughly 81% are singletons. The J gene is TRBJ2-1, the V gene TRBV6-6; D gene unclear. Source material: peripheral blood. This TCR came from a woman of 80 years or more with COVID-19, enrolled during active disease. The CDR3 DNA reads as TGTGCCAGCAGTTACTCCGGTCTCGCACCATACAATGAGCAGTTCTTC. Its protein is CASSYSGLAPYNEQFF.